This section outlines one T cell receptor beta chain sequence together with its context. Its cognate antigen is unknown. The authors built TCR beta libraries using iRepertoire HTBI primers and Arm-PCR of CDR3 regions. TCRdb fed the multiplex PCR reads into MiXCR, producing one record per CDR3 protein. Of roughly 700,000 distinct CDR3 sequences in the sample, 25% to 30% are singletons; the top ten hold 42%. The sample belongs to a study of regulatory T cells in long-lasting Graves disease. Overall study findings and caveats: Persistent Graves' patients possessed reduced TCR diversity relative to recently diagnosed ones.

Germline assignment: CDR1 SNHLY and CDR2 FYNNEI. This CDR3 has 17 residues. V dropped 2 bases and J dropped 3 bases, with 20 bases sitting between them. Documented time point: persistent/refractory GD, antithyroid drugs over 5 years with positive TRAb. RNA isolated from PBMCs was used to make the TCR library. The TCR sequence derives from a female donor with Graves disease. This chain joins TRBV2 and TRBJ2-7, with D hard to call. The material was peripheral blood mononuclear cells (PBMCs), obtained when the disease was refractory, from a patient treated with antithyroid drugs. CDR3 region: CASSERMQRMGIYEQYF. CDR3 nucleotide sequence: TGTGCCAGCAGTGAAAGGATGCAAAGGATGGGTATCTACGAGCAGTACTTC.